The 16 T cell receptor beta chains reported below all come from one sample, sequenced in a study of vaccination and CD4 T cells after COVID-19. Scientists ran DNA taken from cultured CD4+ T cells through the Oncomine TCR Beta short-read assay for sequencing. Cultured CD4+ T cells were the source of extracted genomic DNA. TCRdb used MiXCR to reprocess the PCR reads, holding one entry per CDR3 protein. The top ten hold approximately 13% of the sample, which has 9,900 or so distinct CDR3 sequences, about 30% seen once. Treatment here: roughly 11-day PBMC culture with coronavirus spike peptide pools or control peptides (ViraFEST assay). An unexposed donor provided the CD4+ T cells, which were collected before the COVID-19 pandemic (2011-2018). These receptors lack a known antigen. Sequencing used CD4+ T cells from blood, cultured in vitro. These receptors all come from a human donor in good health.

This clonotype came up a few times. CDR3 region: CASSLLGTDTQYF. The CDR3 DNA reads TGTGCCAGCAGCTTACTAGGCACAGATACGCAGTATTTT. This chain joins TRBV11-3 and TRBJ2-3; D not certain. Trimming stripped 2 bases from V and 1 base from J, with 4 bases between. This CDR3 has 13 amino acids. From germline, CDR1 is SGHNT and CDR2 YENEEA.

The table lists this clonotype with a count of one. The chain recombines TRBV5-4 with TRBJ1-1; weak D call: TRBD1 (6 bases). The CDR3 length is 12 residues. Germline assignment: CDR1 SGHNT and CDR2 YYREEE (reference sequence). V dropped 10 bases and J dropped 5 bases, with 15 bases sitting between them. The CDR3 loop reads CACYRVRTEAFF. DNA for the CDR3: TGTGCCTGCTACAGGGTGAGGACTGAAGCTTTCTTT.

V usage is TRBV6-5 and J usage is TRBJ1-5, with no clear D. The CDR3 runs 13 residues. The germline gives CDR1 MNHEY, CDR2 SVGAGI. Trimming removed 2 bases from V and 4 bases from J, with 6 bases in between. CDR3 in amino acids: CASSYDSNQPQHF. CDR3 coding DNA: TGTGCCAGCAGTTACGATTCGAATCAGCCCCAGCATTTT.

By proportion, this clonotype is medium-sized. This chain joins TRBV24-1 and TRBJ1-5, with D uncertain. Trimming took 1 base from V and 4 from J, leaving 1 base between them. CDR3 length equals 12 residues. Germline V lookup: CDR1 KGHDR, CDR2 SFDVKD. CDR3 bases: TGTGCCACCAGTGATTTAAATCAGCCCCAGCATTTT. It specifies CATSDLNQPQHF.

This clonotype is categorized as medium-sized. This chain connects TRBV6-5 to TRBJ2-1; the D is unclear. This CDR3 contains 15 residues. V was trimmed by 4 bases and J by 0 bases, leaving 10 bases between them. Germline assignment: CDR1 MNHEY and CDR2 SVGAGI. The CDR3 sequence is CASSLTSSSYNEQFF. DNA for the CDR3: TGTGCCAGCAGTTTGACGTCGAGCTCCTACAATGAGCAGTTCTTC.

The CDR3 is CATSLGQGAFIEKLFF. CDR3 in DNA: TGTGCCACCAGCCTAGGACAGGGGGCCTTTATCGAAAAACTGTTTTTT. The V and J genes are TRBV15 and TRBJ1-4; 11 bases are shared with TRBD1. The J segment lost 8 bases and the V segment lost 5 bases, leaving 10 bases of the junction unmatched. The CDR3 is made up of 16 amino acids. Germline V gene data show CDR1 as LNHNV and CDR2 as YYDKDF (reference sequence). Supplemented by reference TRBV15 and TRBJ1-4, the full variable domain reads DAMVIQNPRYQVTQFGKPVTLSCSQTLNHNVMYWYQQKSSQAPKLLFHYYDKDFNNEADTPDNFQSRRPNTSFCFLDIRSPGLGDTAMYLCATSLGQGAFIEKLFFGSGTQLSVL.

The rearrangement links TRBV20-1 to TRBJ2-2; 9 nucleotides align to TRBD2. The V gene's germline CDR1 is DFQATT and CDR2 SNEGSKA (reference sequence). The CDR3 extends over 17 amino acids. V lost 3 bases, J lost 7 bases, and 15 bases stayed unmatched. CDR3 amino acids: CSARVPTREGQIGELFF. The DNA for the CDR3 is TGCAGTGCTAGGGTCCCGACGCGGGAGGGCCAGATCGGGGAGCTGTTTTTT.

This clonotype occurred a few times. This rearrangement joins TRBV20-1 to TRBJ2-7; D unclear. Germline V gene sequence: CDR1 DFQATT, CDR2 SNEGSKA (reference sequence). CDR3 length: 11 residues. V lost 6 bases to trimming and J lost 3 bases, with 9 bases between them. CDR3 sequence reads: CSAYEIYEQYF. The CDR3 bases are TGCAGTGCCTACGAGATCTACGAGCAGTACTTC.

This clonotype was seen a handful of times. The V gene is TRBV24-1, the J gene TRBJ2-7; D ambiguous. The V end was cut by 3 bases, the J end by 0 bases, with 11 bases between. Germline V gene data show CDR1 as KGHDR and CDR2 as SFDVKD. The CDR3 is 15 amino acids. CDR3 coding DNA: TGTGCCACCAGTGATCCCGGACGTAACTCCTACGAGCAGTACTTC. Its translation is CATSDPGRNSYEQYF.

This clonotype rates as medium-sized. V and J are TRBV19 and TRBJ2-3, with TRBD2 matching over 9 bases. With V trimmed by 9 bases and J by 4 bases, 5 bases remained unmatched. Per germline, CDR1 LNHDA and CDR2 SQIVND (reference sequence). The CDR3 is made up of 13 amino acids. CDR3 residues: CASISGRSDTQYF. CDR3 sequence (DNA): TGTGCCAGCATTAGCGGGAGATCAGATACGCAGTATTTT.

The genes are TRBV7-6 and TRBJ1-1, with 10 nucleotides matching TRBD1. The length of the CDR3 is 13 residues. CDR1 and CDR2 from the germline V gene are SGHVS and FNYEAQ. Unmatched junction bases numbered 5, after V lost 6 bases and J lost 7 bases. This CDR3 reads CASSRDRGGEAFF. In DNA, the CDR3 is TGTGCCAGCAGTCGGGACAGGGGAGGTGAAGCTTTCTTT.

The gene calls are TRBV5-1 and TRBJ1-1; the D is unclear. The germline V gene has CDR1 SGHRS and CDR2 YFSETQ. V dropped 3 bases and J dropped 1 base, with 4 bases sitting between them. The CDR3 consists of 12 residues. As DNA, the CDR3 is TGCGCCAGCAGCTCAGAGAACACTGAAGCTTTCTTT. It translates to CASSSENTEAFF.

The chain joins TRBV6-5 to TRBJ2-7, with 7 bases lining up with TRBD2. The germline CDR1 and CDR2 sequences are MNHEY and SVGAGI. Unmatched junction bases numbered 6, after V lost 2 bases and J lost 2 bases. The CDR3 sequence is 15 residues long. The CDR3 loop reads CASSYALAAAYEQYF. CDR3 DNA sequence: TGTGCCAGCAGTTACGCCCTAGCGGCCGCCTACGAGCAGTACTTC.

By share, this clonotype ranks as medium-sized (0.01 to 0.1%). The rearrangement links TRBV20-1 to TRBJ1-5; D unclear. Germline assignment: CDR1 DFQATT and CDR2 SNEGSKA (reference sequence). V was pared by 3 bases and J by 6 bases, with 15 bases between. The CDR3 loop spans 14 amino acids. CDR3: CSASGFVESQPQHF. Here the CDR3 DNA reads TGCAGTGCTAGTGGGTTTGTGGAAAGTCAGCCCCAGCATTTT.

This chain connects TRBV7-9 to TRBJ1-4, with no clear D. This CDR3 contains 13 residues. Trimming left V 5 bases short and J 7 bases short, with 11 bases between. Germline CDR1 SEHNR, CDR2 FQNEAQ (reference sequence). CDR3 bases: TGTGCCAGCAGCGAGAGGGATAGTGAAAAACTGTTTTTT. Translating gives CASSERDSEKLFF. Full variable domain (remainder filled in from reference TRBV7-9 and TRBJ1-4): DTGVSQNPRHKITKRGQNVTFRCDPISEHNRLYWYRQTLGQGPEFLTYFQNEAQLEKSRLLSDRFSAERPKGSFSTLEIQRTEQGDSAMYLCASSERDSEKLFFGSGTQLSVL.

In this sample, this clonotype is medium-sized (0.01 to 0.1%). The chain recombines TRBV6-1 with TRBJ1-2, with 10 nucleotides matching TRBD1. Germline V lookup: CDR1 MNHNS, CDR2 SASEGT. CDR3 length: 14 residues. Trimming removed 10 bases from V and 6 bases from J; junction bases left unmatched: 11. The CDR3 is CATRDPGQGNGYTF. The DNA for the CDR3 is TGTGCCACACGAGACCCGGGACAGGGGAATGGCTACACCTTC.